Each of the 27 T cell receptor beta chains below was sequenced from the same sample in a study of early T cells in non-severe SARS-CoV-2 infection. TCRdb processed the 5' RACE reads anew with MiXCR; each CDR3 protein has one entry. The sample records several thousand distinct CDR3 sequences, about 5% being singletons. The sequenced sample was whole blood. These receptor sequences come from an adult who was a healthcare worker with PCR-confirmed SARS-CoV-2 infection or an uninfected control (not recorded which).

This clonotype was seen many times. The chain links TRBV11-3 to TRBJ1-1, with D uncertain. Germline lookup yields CDR1 SGHNT and CDR2 YENEEA. Deletions cut 1 base from V and 1 base from J, with 10 bases between. The CDR3 runs to 15 residues. The CDR3 nucleotides are TGTGCCAGCAGCTTAGGGAAGGGTGAGAACACTGAAGCTTTCTTT. Residues: CASSLGKGENTEAFF.

This clonotype rates as medium-sized. V is TRBV7-8 and J is TRBJ1-1; D gene ambiguous. Trimming left V 2 bases short and J 10 bases short, with 14 bases between. The CDR3 spans 13 residues. CDR1 is SGHVS and CDR2 is FQNEAQ in the germline V gene. This CDR3 is CASSLYPELGAFF. CDR3 nucleotides: TGTGCCAGCAGCTTATACCCAGAACTCGGAGCTTTCTTT.

The table lists this clonotype with many counts. The chain combines TRBV15 with TRBJ2-2, with D unresolved. This CDR3 comprises 15 residues. Trimming cost V 5 bases and J 0 bases, with 10 bases left between them. Looked up from germline, CDR1 is LNHNV and CDR2 is YYDKDF (reference sequence). The CDR3 here is CATSELWANTGELFF. The CDR3 coding sequence is TGTGCCACCAGCGAGTTGTGGGCGAACACCGGGGAGCTGTTTTTT.

The sample holds many counts of this clonotype. The chain has TRBV12-3 or TRBV12-4 and TRBJ1-1; 11 nucleotides match TRBD1. The trim removed 5 bases at V and 6 bases at J, leaving 5 bases unmatched. The CDR3 has 14 residues. The CDR3 DNA is TGTGCCAGCAGTCCGGGGACAGGGGGACCTGAAGCTTTCTTT. This codes for CASSPGTGGPEAFF.

The rearrangement links TRBV13 to TRBJ2-2; D is perhaps TRBD2 (6 bases). Germline V gene data show CDR1 as PRHDT and CDR2 as FYEKMQ (reference sequence). The V gene lost 5 bases and the J gene lost 8 bases, with 15 bases spanning the gap. CDR3 length: 14 residues. This CDR3 is CASSPTGRSGELFF. As DNA, the CDR3 is TGTGCCAGCAGCCCCACCGGGAGATCGGGGGAGCTGTTTTTT. Filled out from reference TRBV13 and TRBJ2-2, the complete variable domain reads AAGVIQSPRHLIKEKRETATLKCYPIPRHDTVYWYQQGPGQDPQFLISFYEKMQSDKGSIPDRFSAQQFSDYHSELNMSSLELGDSALYFCASSPTGRSGELFFGEGSRLTVL.

This clonotype was detected many times. The chain joins TRBV2 to TRBJ2-5, with 13 bases lining up with TRBD2. The V gene's germline CDR1 is SNHLY and CDR2 FYNNEI. There are 15 residues in the CDR3. V was pared by 6 bases and J by 2 bases, with 3 bases of the junction left unmatched. CDR3 DNA: TGTGCCAGCAGCGGGACTAGCGGGGCACAAGAGACCCAGTACTTC. Translated, it gives CASSGTSGAQETQYF. Looking up the rest from reference TRBV2 and TRBJ2-5 gives the full variable domain: EPEVTQTPSHQVTQMGQEVILRCVPISNHLYFYWYRQILGQKVEFLVSFYNNEISEKSEIFDDQFSVERPDGSNFTLKIRSTKLEDSAMYFCASSGTSGAQETQYFGPGTRLLVL.

This clonotype was seen repeatedly, ten times or more. The J gene is TRBJ2-3, the V gene TRBV7-9, with 8 bases matching TRBD2. Trimming took 0 bases from V and 6 from J; bases not matched to a gene: 17. This CDR3 region has 19 residues. Germline CDR1 reads SEHNR; CDR2 reads FQNEAQ (reference sequence). The CDR3 coding sequence is TGTGCCAGCAGCTTAGCGGGATGGGGACAAGCGGGGGACCCGGATACGCAGTATTTT. Its protein is CASSLAGWGQAGDPDTQYF.

This clonotype has at least ten counts. The genes are TRBV28 and TRBJ2-5; D possibly uses TRBD1 or TRBD2 (5 bases each). The CDR3 spans 16 residues. The ends were cut back, 6 bases at V and 5 bases at J, with 22 bases in the middle. Germline CDR1 and CDR2: MDHEN and SYDVKM. CDR3 nucleotides: TGTGCCAGCAGGCCGGGACCTCCGAGGGTTGGTGAGACCCAGTACTTC. Encoded protein: CASRPGPPRVGETQYF. The full variable domain, in which reference TRBV28 and TRBJ2-5 provide the parts outside the CDR3, is DVKVTQSSRYLVKRTGEKVFLECVQDMDHENMFWYRQDPGLGLRLIYFSYDVKMKEKGDIPEGYSVSREKKERFSLILESASTNQTSMYLCASRPGPPRVGETQYFGPGTRLLVL.

This clonotype has at least ten counts. The rearrangement uses TRBV6-4 and TRBJ2-1, with D perhaps given as TRBD1 or TRBD2 (5 bases each). This CDR3 is 15 amino acids long. Trimming removed 6 bases from V and 6 bases from J, with 18 bases in between. The germline V gene encodes CDR1 MRHNA and CDR2 SNTAGT. The CDR3 loop is CASSRWDGTGNEQFF. CDR3 bases: TGTGCCAGCAGCCGCTGGGACGGGACGGGCAATGAGCAGTTCTTC.

There are many counts of this clonotype. The chain combines TRBV2 with TRBJ2-5; 12 bases match TRBD2. Trimming at V came to 7 bases and at J to 4 bases, leaving 4 bases not matched to a gene. This CDR3 spans 14 amino acids. Germline V gives CDR1 SNHLY, CDR2 FYNNEI. This chain's CDR3 is CASTEGLAGETQYF. The CDR3 DNA sequence: TGTGCCAGCACCGAGGGACTAGCGGGAGAGACCCAGTACTTC.

This clonotype counts as medium-sized. The chain carries TRBV19 and TRBJ1-5; possible D gene TRBD1, 6 bases. The CDR3 totals 15 residues. With 6 bases removed from V and 1 base from J, the gap between germline ends came to 13 bases. Germline CDR1 reads LNHDA; CDR2 reads SQIVND (reference sequence). The chain's CDR3 is CASRRPGHSNQPQHF. The CDR3, as DNA: TGTGCCAGTAGGCGACCGGGACACAGCAATCAGCCCCAGCATTTT.

This clonotype was counted ten times or more. The rearrangement joins TRBV6-2 or TRBV6-3 to TRBJ2-1, with D unresolved. V dropped 4 bases and J dropped 6 bases, with 4 bases sitting between them. Per germline, CDR1 MNHEY and CDR2 SVGEGT. The CDR3 has 11 amino acids. The CDR3 nucleotides read TGTGCCAGCAGTTCATTCAATGAGCAGTTCTTC. Its protein is CASSSFNEQFF.

This clonotype has just a few counts. The chain carries TRBV7-8 and TRBJ1-5; D not resolved. Trimming took off 2 bases at V and 0 bases at J, with 11 bases between the two ends. This CDR3 is 16 amino acids long. Germline V lookup: CDR1 SGHVS, CDR2 FQNEAQ. The CDR3 sequence is CASSLRGRDSNQPQHF. CDR3 coding DNA: TGTGCCAGCAGCTTAAGAGGCCGAGATAGCAATCAGCCCCAGCATTTT.

This clonotype is categorized as medium-sized (0.01 to 0.1%). The gene calls are TRBV2 and TRBJ2-5; D gene uncertain. Germline lookup yields CDR1 SNHLY and CDR2 FYNNEI. With 1 base removed from V and 11 bases from J, the gap between germline ends came to 8 bases. The CDR3 is 11 amino acids. This CDR3 is CASSEGILQYF. The CDR3 DNA reads TGTGCCAGCAGTGAAGGGATCCTACAGTACTTC.

This clonotype was detected many times. The chain has TRBV5-1 and TRBJ1-5; D not certain. Germline CDR1 is SGHRS and CDR2 is YFSETQ. The CDR3 totals 13 residues. V lost 2 bases and J lost 7, with 10 bases in between. CDR3 protein: CASSFLTGQPQHF. CDR3 in DNA: TGCGCCAGCAGCTTTTTAACTGGGCAGCCCCAGCATTTT.

The V call is TRBV7-2, the J call TRBJ2-7; no firm D call. Germline CDR1 SGHTA, CDR2 FQGNSA. V shed 5 bases and J shed 5 bases, with 22 bases lying between them. The CDR3 runs to 16 residues. CDR3 amino acids: CASSPDGARPLDEQYF. For the CDR3, the DNA is TGTGCCAGCAGCCCCGACGGAGCTAGGCCCCTAGACGAGCAGTACTTC.

By share of the sample, this clonotype is medium-sized (0.01 to 0.1%). The chain links TRBV28 to TRBJ2-1, with D possibly TRBD2 on 5 matching bases. The CDR3 is made up of 15 amino acids. V lost 6 bases and J lost 6, with 18 bases in between. CDR1 MDHEN and CDR2 SYDVKM come from the germline V gene. The CDR3 region has the DNA TGTGCCAGCAGCCGTGGATCCAGCGGAACCAATGAGCAGTTCTTC. It translates to CASSRGSSGTNEQFF.

V is TRBV29-1 and J is TRBJ2-5; D may be TRBD1 or TRBD2 (5 bases each). From germline, CDR1 is SQVTM and CDR2 ANQGSEA. The CDR3 covers 12 residues. Trimming removed 7 bases at V and 5 bases at J, with 14 bases between. The CDR3 is CSAGPGRETQYF. The DNA for the CDR3 is TGCAGCGCGGGACCCGGACGGGAGACCCAGTACTTC.

This clonotype is labeled medium-sized. The chain couples TRBV5-1 to TRBJ2-1; TRBD2 matches 8 bases. The CDR3 totals 15 residues. Germline V gene data show CDR1 as SGHRS and CDR2 as YFSETQ. J gave up 0 bases and V 4 bases, and 3 bases lay outside the gene matches. This CDR3 is CASSVTSGSYNEQFF. The CDR3 nucleotides read TGCGCCAGCAGCGTCACTAGCGGCTCCTACAATGAGCAGTTCTTC.

This clonotype is medium-sized in the sample. The chain uses TRBV29-1 and TRBJ2-2; a weak D match, TRBD2 (5 bases). The V gene's germline CDR1 is SQVTM and CDR2 ANQGSEA. The V end lost 5 bases, the J end lost 1 base, and 8 bases lay between the germline ends. The CDR3 is 13 residues long. The CDR3 DNA is TGCAGCGTTAAACGGGAGAACACCGGGGAGCTGTTTTTT. Translation gives CSVKRENTGELFF.

This clonotype is medium-sized within its sample. V and J are TRBV19 and TRBJ1-2; TRBD1 aligns across 7 bases. Germline CDR1 is LNHDA and CDR2 is SQIVND (reference sequence). This CDR3 comprises 15 residues. The V gene end was trimmed by 6 bases and the J gene end by 3 bases; junction bases not matched to a gene: 10. CDR3 sequence reads: CASRIGTGDHYGYTF. In DNA form, the CDR3 reads TGTGCCAGTAGAATCGGTACAGGGGATCACTATGGCTACACCTTC.

This clonotype was found many times. The chain has TRBV20-1 and TRBJ1-2; no definite D call. V was pared by 4 bases and J by 5 bases, with 8 bases between. Per the germline V gene, CDR1 is DFQATT and CDR2 is SNEGSKA (reference sequence). This CDR3 is built from 11 residues. The CDR3 protein is CSATGEYGYTF. The CDR3 DNA is TGCAGTGCTACAGGCGAGTATGGCTACACCTTC.

This clonotype counts as medium-sized. The V gene is TRBV6-2 or TRBV6-3, the J gene TRBJ2-2, with 11 bases that match TRBD2. The germline V gene encodes CDR1 MNHEY and CDR2 SVGEGT. The CDR3 spans 18 residues. Losses at the gene ends were 4 bases for V and 0 bases for J; bases not matched to a gene: 7. The CDR3 region is CASSSLAGGRANTGELFF. Here the CDR3 DNA reads TGTGCCAGCAGTTCCCTAGCGGGAGGCCGAGCGAACACCGGGGAGCTGTTTTTT.

This clonotype was counted at least ten times. The CDR3 nucleotides are TGTGCCAGCAGCCCTAAAAGACTAGGCCAAGAGACCCAGTACTTC. It encodes CASSPKRLGQETQYF. The chain carries TRBV7-9 and TRBJ2-5; D is possibly TRBD2 (6 bases). V was pared by 5 bases and J by 1 base, with 14 bases between. Germline-derived CDR1 and CDR2 are SEHNR and FQNEAQ (reference sequence). This CDR3 comprises 15 residues.

This chain links TRBV4-3 with TRBJ2-1, with 8 bases lining up with TRBD2. Trimming at V came to 4 bases and at J to 7 bases, leaving 15 bases not matched to a gene. Germline CDR1 and CDR2: LGHNA and YSLEER. The CDR3 covers 17 residues. The CDR3 protein is CASSPSDGRARGNEQFF. The DNA of the CDR3 is TGCGCCAGCAGCCCGTCTGACGGGAGGGCCCGGGGGAATGAGCAGTTCTTC.

This clonotype showed up just a few times. The rearrangement links TRBV7-8 to TRBJ2-1, with D perhaps given as TRBD1 or TRBD2 (5 bases each). Germline V gene data show CDR1 as SGHVS and CDR2 as FQNEAQ. With 5 bases removed from V and 4 bases from J, the gap between germline ends came to 9 bases. The CDR3 loop spans 13 amino acids. CDR3: CASSRDLYNEQFF. DNA for the CDR3: TGTGCCAGCAGCCGGGACCTGTACAATGAGCAGTTCTTC. Filled out from reference TRBV7-8 and TRBJ2-1, the complete variable domain reads GAGVSQSPRYKVAKRGQDVALRCDPISGHVSLFWYQQALGQGPEFLTYFQNEAQLDKSGLPSDRFFAERPEGSVSTLKIQRTQQEDSAVYLCASSRDLYNEQFFGPGTRLTVL.

In this sample, this clonotype turned up many times. CDR3 coding DNA: TGTGCCAGCAGCTTGGGACCGGGACTAGCGGGAGTTGCCTACAATGAGCAGTTCTTC. This sequence encodes CASSLGPGLAGVAYNEQFF. The rearrangement uses TRBV7-8 and TRBJ2-1; 14 positions agree with TRBD2. The V gene's germline CDR1 is SGHVS and CDR2 FQNEAQ. V lost 3 bases to trimming and J lost 2 bases; unmatched junction nucleotides: 9. This CDR3 contains 19 residues.